What follows are 28 T cell receptor beta chains derived from one specimen sequenced in a study of response to subunit inactivated influenza vaccine. Each CDR3 protein gets one entry after TCRdb re-called the RT-PCR reads with MiXCR. The sample has more than 400,000 distinct CDR3 sequences; around 7.9% are singletons. The source material was PBMCs from blood, sampled roughly 24 months after vaccination. Every receptor here comes from a man aged 50-75 years who received an inactivated influenza vaccine.

This clonotype was seen at least ten times. The J gene is TRBJ2-7, the V gene TRBV6-2 or TRBV6-3; D remains unclear. The CDR3 has 11 residues. V lost 6 bases to trimming and J lost 4 bases, with 7 bases between them. CDR1 MNHEY and CDR2 SVGEGT come from the germline V gene. CDR3 DNA sequence: TGTGCCAGCAGACGGTATTACGAGCAGTACTTC. Translating gives CASRRYYEQYF.

The chain joins TRBV20-1 to TRBJ2-7; 7 bases align to TRBD2. The germline gives CDR1 DFQATT, CDR2 SNEGSKA (reference sequence). J was trimmed by 6 bases and V by 3 bases; bases with no gene match: 11. This CDR3 has 14 residues. This chain's CDR3 is CSARDLAVQGEQYF. As DNA, the CDR3 is TGCAGTGCTAGGGACCTAGCGGTTCAGGGCGAGCAGTACTTC.

This clonotype occurred a few times. CDR3: CSAREDLLETQYF. In DNA form, the CDR3 reads TGCAGTGCTAGAGAGGACTTATTGGAGACCCAGTACTTC. The chain is built from TRBV20-1 and TRBJ2-5, with a possible D match to TRBD2 (5 bases). CDR1 DFQATT and CDR2 SNEGSKA come from the germline V gene (reference sequence). V was clipped by 0 bases and J by 5 bases, with 10 bases between them. This CDR3 comprises 13 residues.

The chain links TRBV7-8 to TRBJ2-3; D possibly corresponds to TRBD1 (5 bases). Germline V gene data show CDR1 as SGHVS and CDR2 as FQNEAQ. The length of the CDR3 is 14 residues. V was clipped by 1 base and J by 4 bases, with 9 bases between them. The CDR3 sequence: CASSLGSGSDTQYF. The CDR3 DNA reads TGTGCCAGCAGCTTAGGATCAGGGTCAGATACGCAGTATTTT.

This clonotype was seen at least ten times. CDR3 sequence reads: CSVTSGDANQPQHF. In DNA form, the CDR3 reads TGCAGCGTTACCTCCGGGGACGCCAATCAGCCCCAGCATTTT. The chain joins TRBV29-1 to TRBJ1-5, with D tentatively TRBD1 (5 bases). There are 14 residues in the CDR3. V shed 5 bases and J shed 3 bases, with 14 bases lying between them. The germline CDR1 and CDR2 sequences are SQVTM and ANQGSEA. The whole variable domain, filled in from reference TRBV29-1 and TRBJ1-5, reads SAVISQKPSRDICQRGTSLTIQCQVDSQVTMMFWYRQQPGQSLTLIATANQGSEATYESGFVIDKFPISRPNLTFSTLTVSNMSPEDSSIYLCSVTSGDANQPQHFGDGTRLSIL.

This clonotype has ten or more counts. The rearrangement uses TRBV29-1 and TRBJ2-2; 9 bases are a match to TRBD1. The V segment lost 0 bases and the J segment 4 bases; nucleotides outside the gene matches: 9. This CDR3 is built from 17 residues. CDR1 SQVTM and CDR2 ANQGSEA come from the germline V gene. The CDR3 DNA is TGCAGCGTTGAAGATCCTGGGGGACAGGGAGGCACCGGGGAGCTGTTTTTT. Translation gives CSVEDPGGQGGTGELFF.

The chain recombines TRBV7-9 with TRBJ1-2; TRBD1 matches at 8 bases. The CDR3 is 15 residues long. V was clipped by 5 bases and J by 4 bases; unmatched bases: 9. Per germline, CDR1 SEHNR and CDR2 FQNEAQ (reference sequence). This CDR3 reads CASSPGGAFGYGYTF. The CDR3 DNA is TGTGCCAGCAGCCCAGGGGGCGCGTTTGGCTATGGCTACACCTTC.

V is TRBV7-9 and J is TRBJ2-3, with no clear D. Trimming cost V 5 bases and J 4 bases, with 7 bases left between them. The V gene's germline CDR1 is SEHNR and CDR2 FQNEAQ (reference sequence). This CDR3 contains 12 residues. CDR3 residues: CASSHRPDTQYF. The DNA of the CDR3 is TGTGCCAGCAGCCACAGACCAGATACGCAGTATTTT.

Ten or more counts support this clonotype. The chain employs TRBV4-3 and TRBJ2-7, with a tentative D call TRBD2 (7 bases). V lost 6 bases and J lost 5, with 20 bases in between. This CDR3 is 15 amino acids long. CDR1 LGHNA and CDR2 YSLEER come from the germline V gene. Here the CDR3 reads CASRRNRGAPNEQYF. In nucleotides, the CDR3 is TGCGCCAGCAGGAGAAACCGGGGGGCCCCCAACGAGCAGTACTTC.

This clonotype appeared a few times. The chain links TRBV9 to TRBJ2-1; D remains ambiguous. Germline V gene lookup returns CDR1 SGDLS and CDR2 YYNGEE. The CDR3 totals 15 residues. The V end lost 4 bases, the J end lost 3 bases, and 14 bases lay between the germline ends. Here the CDR3 DNA reads TGTGCCAGCAGCCCGCCGGGCGGAATCTACAATGAGCAGTTCTTC. Translation: CASSPPGGIYNEQFF.

This clonotype has more than one count but fewer than ten. V usage is TRBV20-1 and J usage is TRBJ2-2, with TRBD1 as a possible D gene (6 bases). Per the germline V gene, CDR1 is DFQATT and CDR2 is SNEGSKA (reference sequence). The V and J ends lost 4 bases and 8 bases respectively, with 11 bases between them. The CDR3 runs to 12 residues. CDR3 residues: CSATQGTGELFF. The CDR3 DNA follows: TGCAGTGCTACACAGGGTACGGGGGAGCTGTTTTTT.

The V gene is TRBV12-3 or TRBV12-4, the J gene TRBJ2-1, with 7 bases matching TRBD1. There are 14 residues in the CDR3. The V segment lost 4 bases and the J segment 7 bases; nucleotides outside the gene matches: 7. The CDR3 is CASSSRQGQNEQFF. DNA of the CDR3: TGTGCCAGCAGTTCCCGACAGGGACAAAATGAGCAGTTCTTC.

In this sample, this clonotype turned up a few times. The chain is built from TRBV7-2 and TRBJ2-1; D might be TRBD2 (6 bases). CDR3 length equals 14 residues. The V end was cut by 5 bases, the J end by 3 bases, with 11 bases between. CDR1 SGHTA and CDR2 FQGNSA come from the germline V gene. CDR3 nucleotides: TGTGCCAGCAGCGTAAGAGCGGGCTACAATGAGCAGTTCTTC. This codes for CASSVRAGYNEQFF. The full variable domain, in which reference TRBV7-2 and TRBJ2-1 provide the parts outside the CDR3, is GAGVSQSPSNKVTEKGKDVELRCDPISGHTALYWYRQSLGQGLEFLIYFQGNSAPDKSGLPSDRFSAERTGGSVSTLTIQRTQQEDSAVYLCASSVRAGYNEQFFGPGTRLTVL.

The chain recombines TRBV18 with TRBJ1-1; D gene unclear. The CDR3 sequence is 14 residues long. Trimming left V 3 bases short and J 4 bases short, with 12 bases between. The germline CDR1 and CDR2 sequences are KGHSH and LQKENI. The CDR3 region has the DNA TGTGCCAGCTCACCGAGTCCCATACCCACTGAAGCTTTCTTT. Amino acids: CASSPSPIPTEAFF.

This clonotype turned up a few times. This rearrangement joins TRBV25-1 to TRBJ2-7, with 10 bases identical to TRBD2. The CDR3 totals 17 residues. V trimming: 4 bases; J trimming: 0 bases; junction bases outside the gene matches: 9. Germline CDR1 reads MGHDK; CDR2 reads SYGVNS. The CDR3 here is CASSGLAGGPDSYEQYF. The CDR3 DNA follows: TGTGCCAGCAGTGGCTTAGCGGGGGGACCAGACTCCTACGAGCAGTACTTC.

The table lists this clonotype with a few counts. The gene calls are TRBV7-3 and TRBJ2-3; 10 nucleotides line up with TRBD2. From germline, CDR1 is SGHTA and CDR2 FQGTGA. This CDR3 contains 17 residues. J was trimmed by 1 base and V by 0 bases; bases with no gene match: 4. CDR3 nucleotides: TGTGCCAGCAGCTTAACGGGTCTAGCGGGAGGCACAGATACGCAGTATTTT. It specifies CASSLTGLAGGTDTQYF.

This clonotype was seen many times. The chain joins TRBV28 to TRBJ2-7; 7 bases are a match to TRBD1. CDR1 and CDR2 (germline): MDHEN, SYDVKM. The CDR3 loop spans 13 amino acids. The trim removed 7 bases at V and 0 bases at J, leaving 3 bases unmatched. CDR3 sequence reads: CASTGTVSYEQYF. The CDR3 DNA is TGTGCCAGCACGGGGACAGTCTCCTACGAGCAGTACTTC.

The rearrangement uses TRBV6-6 and TRBJ2-1; 8 bases align to TRBD2. From germline, CDR1 is MNHNY and CDR2 SVGAGI (reference sequence). V shed 8 bases, J shed 9 bases, and the junction held 9 bases outside the gene matches. The CDR3 has 13 amino acids. CDR3 bases: TGTGCCAGCCGCTCGGGAGGGCCGGTTGAGCAGTTCTTC. Translation gives CASRSGGPVEQFF.

This clonotype was seen more than once but under ten times. The CDR3 DNA is TGTGCCAGCAGCGCCCCGGGACTAGCTTCAGTGACCCAGTACTTC. As protein: CASSAPGLASVTQYF. The chain uses TRBV7-2 and TRBJ2-5; the match to TRBD2 covers 9 bases. The J segment lost 7 bases and the V segment lost 5 bases, leaving 11 bases of the junction unmatched. CDR1 SGHTA and CDR2 FQGNSA come from the germline V gene. The CDR3 covers 15 residues.

At least ten counts were recorded for this clonotype. The genes are TRBV29-1 and TRBJ1-2; D is undetermined. Trimming took off 5 bases at V and 0 bases at J, with 7 bases between the two ends. Germline CDR1 reads SQVTM; CDR2 reads ANQGSEA. There are 12 residues in the CDR3. The CDR3 here is CSVLETNYGYTF. The DNA for the CDR3 is TGCAGCGTTTTAGAGACTAACTATGGCTACACCTTC.

This CDR3 is CASITTAGARSNEQFF. The DNA of the CDR3 is TGTGCCAGCATTACAACGGCAGGAGCAAGAAGTAATGAGCAGTTCTTC. V is TRBV12-3 or TRBV12-4 and J is TRBJ2-1; D gene unclear. This CDR3 spans 16 amino acids. Trimming cost V 7 bases and J 7 bases, with 23 bases left between them.

This clonotype was seen only a few times. The chain combines TRBV6-5 with TRBJ1-6; D gene ambiguous. Germline values: CDR1 MNHEY, CDR2 SVGAGI. The CDR3 consists of 15 residues. Trimming took off 0 bases at V and 5 bases at J, with 8 bases between the two ends. The CDR3 DNA reads TGTGCCAGCAGTTACTCAACGGCCAATAATTCACCCCTCCACTTT. It yields the protein CASSYSTANNSPLHF.

The chain recombines TRBV12-3 or TRBV12-4 with TRBJ1-5; TRBD1 agrees at 9 bases. This CDR3 is built from 17 residues. After removal of 2 bases from V and 0 bases from J, the junction contained 5 bases not matched to a gene. CDR3 region: CASSLRQGVYSNQPQHF. CDR3 nucleotide sequence: TGTGCCAGCAGTTTAAGACAGGGGGTATATAGCAATCAGCCCCAGCATTTT.

This clonotype has a count of ten or more. The V and J genes are TRBV5-1 and TRBJ2-5; 7 nucleotides agree with TRBD1. The CDR3 has 15 residues. J was trimmed by 1 base and V by 6 bases; bases with no gene match: 9. Germline V gives CDR1 SGHRS, CDR2 YFSETQ. Here the CDR3 DNA reads TGCGCCAGCAAGAAGCCGGGACAGCTCCAAGAGACCCAGTACTTC. Translating gives CASKKPGQLQETQYF.

V gene TRBV3-1 combines with J gene TRBJ2-1; 7 bases match TRBD2. J lost 2 bases, V lost 0 bases, and 4 bases had no gene match. This CDR3 spans 16 amino acids. From germline, CDR1 is LGHDT and CDR2 YNNKEL (reference sequence). The CDR3 loop is CASSQDPAGAYNEQFF. Here the CDR3 DNA reads TGTGCCAGCAGCCAAGATCCCGCGGGAGCCTACAATGAGCAGTTCTTC.

This clonotype was recorded many times. V and J are TRBV4-3 and TRBJ1-6; D gene unclear. The V end lost 4 bases, the J end lost 7 bases, and 8 bases lay between the germline ends. Germline V gene data show CDR1 as LGHNA and CDR2 as YSLEER. The CDR3 is made up of 13 amino acids. The CDR3 region is CASSPDSNSPLHF. The CDR3 DNA sequence: TGCGCCAGCAGCCCCGACTCCAATTCACCCCTCCACTTT.

This clonotype was seen ten or more times. This chain uses TRBV9 with TRBJ2-1, with D tentatively TRBD1 (6 bases). Trimming removed 3 bases at V and 3 bases at J, with 16 bases between. Per germline, CDR1 SGDLS and CDR2 YYNGEE. The CDR3 spans 16 residues. The CDR3 nucleotides read TGTGCCAGCAGCGGGACGACAGGTCACGGCTACAATGAGCAGTTCTTC. Protein: CASSGTTGHGYNEQFF.

This clonotype was picked up a small number of times. The genes are TRBV5-6 and TRBJ2-5; TRBD2 agrees at 12 bases. Per germline, CDR1 SGHDT and CDR2 YYEEEE. The CDR3 totals 17 residues. Unmatched junction bases numbered 10, after V lost 3 bases and J lost 4 bases. As DNA, the CDR3 is TGTGCCAGCAGCTGGGAGCTAGCGGGAGGGTTTAGAGAGACCCAGTACTTC. This encodes CASSWELAGGFRETQYF.